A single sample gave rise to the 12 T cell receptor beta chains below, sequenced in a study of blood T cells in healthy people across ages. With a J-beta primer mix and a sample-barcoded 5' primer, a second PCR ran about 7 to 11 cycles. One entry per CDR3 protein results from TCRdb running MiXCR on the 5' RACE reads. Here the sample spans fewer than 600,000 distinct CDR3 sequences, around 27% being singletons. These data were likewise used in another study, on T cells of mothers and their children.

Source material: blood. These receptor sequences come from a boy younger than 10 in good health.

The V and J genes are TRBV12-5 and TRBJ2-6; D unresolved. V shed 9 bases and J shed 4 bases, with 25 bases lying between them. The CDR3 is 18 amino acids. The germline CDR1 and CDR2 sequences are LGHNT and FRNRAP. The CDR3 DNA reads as TGTGCTAGCTGTCACGGGCACCCACTTCTTTCGGGGGCCAACGTCCTGACTTTC. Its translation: CASCHGHPLLSGANVLTF.

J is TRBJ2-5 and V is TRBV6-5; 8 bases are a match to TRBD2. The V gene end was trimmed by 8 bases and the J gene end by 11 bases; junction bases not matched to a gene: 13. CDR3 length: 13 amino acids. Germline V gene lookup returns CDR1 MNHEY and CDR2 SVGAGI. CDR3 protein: CASQRESSHEQYF. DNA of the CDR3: TGTGCCAGCCAGCGGGAGAGCTCCCACGAACAGTACTTC.

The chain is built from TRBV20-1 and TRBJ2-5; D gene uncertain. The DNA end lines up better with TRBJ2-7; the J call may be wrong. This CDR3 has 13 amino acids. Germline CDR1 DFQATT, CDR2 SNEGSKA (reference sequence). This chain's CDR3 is CSARDPEVNEQYF. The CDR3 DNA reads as TGCAGTGCTAGAGATCCCGAGGTCAACGAGCAGTACTTC.

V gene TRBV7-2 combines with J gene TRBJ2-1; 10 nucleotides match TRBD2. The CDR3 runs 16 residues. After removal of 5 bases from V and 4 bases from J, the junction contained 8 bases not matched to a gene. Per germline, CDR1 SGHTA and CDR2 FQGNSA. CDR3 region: CASSVRSGRGYNEQFF. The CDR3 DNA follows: TGTGCCAGCAGCGTGCGAAGCGGGAGGGGGTACAATGAGCAGTTCTTC.

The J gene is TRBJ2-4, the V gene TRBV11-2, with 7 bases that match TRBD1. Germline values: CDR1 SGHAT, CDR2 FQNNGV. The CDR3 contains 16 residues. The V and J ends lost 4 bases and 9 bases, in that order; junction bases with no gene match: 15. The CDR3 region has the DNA TGTGCCAGCAGCTCAATAGGGGGCCTCTCAAAGAGCATTCAGTACTTC. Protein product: CASSSIGGLSKSIQYF.

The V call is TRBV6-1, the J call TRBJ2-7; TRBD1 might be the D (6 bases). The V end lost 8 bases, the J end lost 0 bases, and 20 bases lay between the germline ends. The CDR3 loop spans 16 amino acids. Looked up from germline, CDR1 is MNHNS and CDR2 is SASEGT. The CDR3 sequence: CASGPGTGSSSYEQYF. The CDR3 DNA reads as TGTGCCAGCGGCCCCGGTACAGGGTCAAGCTCCTACGAGCAGTACTTC.

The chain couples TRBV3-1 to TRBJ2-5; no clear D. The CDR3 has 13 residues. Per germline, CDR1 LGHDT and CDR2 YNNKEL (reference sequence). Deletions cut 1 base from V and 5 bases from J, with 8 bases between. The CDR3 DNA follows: TGTGCCAGCAGCCAAGCCCGGCGGGAGACCCAGTACTTC. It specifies CASSQARRETQYF.

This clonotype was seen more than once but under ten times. Written as DNA, the CDR3 is TGTGCCAGCAGCTACTACCAGGATGGCTACACCTTC. Translated: CASSYYQDGYTF. The chain carries TRBV7-9 and TRBJ1-2; D is uncertain. The V end lost 4 bases, the J end lost 6 bases, and 9 bases lay between the germline ends. The CDR3 extends over 12 amino acids. The germline V gene encodes CDR1 SEHNR and CDR2 FQNEAQ (reference sequence).

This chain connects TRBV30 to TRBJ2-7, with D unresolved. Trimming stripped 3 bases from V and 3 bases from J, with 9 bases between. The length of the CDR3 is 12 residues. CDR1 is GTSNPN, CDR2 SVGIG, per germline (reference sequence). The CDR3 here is CAWSPNSYEQYF. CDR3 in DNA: TGTGCCTGGAGCCCAAATAGCTACGAGCAGTACTTC. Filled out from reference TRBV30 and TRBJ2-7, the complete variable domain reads SQTIHQWPATLVQPVGSPLSLECTVEGTSNPNLYWYRQAAGRGLQLLFYSVGIGQISSEVPQNLSASRPQDRQFILSSKKLLLSDSGFYLCAWSPNSYEQYFGPGTRLTVT.

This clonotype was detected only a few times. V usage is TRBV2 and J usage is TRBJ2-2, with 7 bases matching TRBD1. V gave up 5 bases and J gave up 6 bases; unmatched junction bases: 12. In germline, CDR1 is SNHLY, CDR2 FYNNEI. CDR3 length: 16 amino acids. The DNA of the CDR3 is TGTGCCAGCAGTCCCACAGGGGTGAGGTTATCCGGGGAGCTGTTTTTT. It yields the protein CASSPTGVRLSGELFF. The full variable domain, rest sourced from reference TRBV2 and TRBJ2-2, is EPEVTQTPSHQVTQMGQEVILRCVPISNHLYFYWYRQILGQKVEFLVSFYNNEISEKSEIFDDQFSVERPDGSNFTLKIRSTKLEDSAMYFCASSPTGVRLSGELFFGEGSRLTVL.

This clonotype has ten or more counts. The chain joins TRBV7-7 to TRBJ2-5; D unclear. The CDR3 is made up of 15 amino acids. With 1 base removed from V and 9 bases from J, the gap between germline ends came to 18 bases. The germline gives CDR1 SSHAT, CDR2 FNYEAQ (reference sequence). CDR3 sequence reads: CASSLGSPGSEPQYF. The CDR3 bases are TGTGCCAGCAGCTTAGGTAGCCCTGGCAGTGAGCCCCAGTACTTC.

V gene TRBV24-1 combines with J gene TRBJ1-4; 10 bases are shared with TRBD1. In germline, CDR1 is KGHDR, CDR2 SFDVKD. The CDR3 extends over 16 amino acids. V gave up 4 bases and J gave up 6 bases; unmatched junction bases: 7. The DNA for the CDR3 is TGTGCCACCAGTGACCGACAGGGGGCACTTGATGAAAAACTGTTTTTT. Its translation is CATSDRQGALDEKLFF.